This T cell receptor (beta chain) derives from a study of T cells in Graves' hyperthyroidism and ophthalmopathy (dated by TCRdb to between 2017 and 2020). Regarding the research as a whole: Peripheral blood samples were taken at the time of initial diagnosis, prior to any treatment. TCR Vbeta CDR3 sequencing of 120 to 150 peripheral blood samples (under 45 ophthalmopathy, 75 hyperthyroidism and some 17 progressor patients) is reported in the paper. An independent validation cohort of fewer than 20 hyperthyroidism patients and 17 patients who later progressed to ophthalmopathy tested prospective prediction of ophthalmopathy. Following sampling, methimazole starting at 30 mg daily was given to hyperthyroidism patients, and high-dose intravenous methylprednisolone was given to ophthalmopathy patients. To identify distinguishing TCR V-J signatures, a discovery cohort of about a hundred patients was used, comprising 43 with Graves' ophthalmopathy and around 57 with stable Graves' hyperthyroidism. In more than five Graves' hyperthyroidism patients, the study also compared T-cell repertoires from thyroid tissue with T-cell repertoires from blood. The 100 discovery patients were randomly split 7:3 into training and test sets. The full study reports these points: A 13 V-J signature model separated ophthalmopathy from stable hyperthyroidism, with roughly 88% sensitivity and 81% to 82% specificity in cross-validation and 80%/75% in testing. Sample size was not statistically predetermined, and investigators were not blinded to group allocation. Most expanded thyroid clonotypes (frequency above 0.001) were also found in blood, which suggests that blood repertoires may mirror thyroid immune responses. In validation, progression to ophthalmopathy was predicted by the model with more than 65% sensitivity and 72% to 80% specificity, a median of roughly 6 months before onset.

At least ten counts were recorded for this clonotype. Its antigen is unknown. Base qualities are not at hand, and no much larger clone is one base apart. Moderately to severely active disease, a Clinical Activity Score of at least 3, a NOSPECS grade of at least 4, and a duration under 3 months were present in ophthalmopathy patients. Any patient with an uncontrolled infection, another autoimmune disease, pregnancy or lactation was excluded. Diagnoses were established on the basis of clinical symptoms, serum thyroxine and TRAb, thyroid ultrasound, and orbital computed tomography. PBMCs were isolated from about 9.2 ml of fresh peripheral blood by Ficoll-Paque density gradient centrifugation. Total RNA was extracted with Trizol reagent, and quality was checked on an Agilent 2100 Bioanalyzer. Per the germline V gene (reference sequence), PRHDT is the CDR1 and FYEKMQ is the CDR2. V is cut back by 0 bases and J by 0 bases, with 5 bases in the junction unmatched. The CDR3 goes from the cysteine to the phenylalanine over 16 residues. The kept DNA is CDR3 alone, 48 bases in frame from the first base.

The TCR beta CDR3 regions were amplified from RNA transcripts. The first round of RT-PCR for the TCR CDR3 was performed with the HTBI primer set and the Qiagen OneStep RT-PCR kit. The libraries were constructed in a second round of multiplex PCR and then size-selected and purified. Sequencing of the libraries was done on an Illumina HiSeq2000 using paired-end 100 bp reads. Per the original workflow: SOAPnuke was used to process the raw data, removing reads that contained adapters or uncalled bases, had a mean Phred below 15, or lacked an exact match to the constant primer or identifier. COPE v1.2.5 was used to merge the high-quality paired reads, and each unique nucleotide sequence was defined as a clonotype. MiTCR v1.1 was used to align the clonotypes against IMGT TRBV, TRBD and TRBJ reference segments. The analysis included only V-J combinations with a frequency above 0.0001, which together covered more than 98% of the repertoires. A TCS score was defined as the ratio of F50 (clonal expansion) to E x V (chaos), with BLOSUM62-based TCRdist applied between CDR3 peptides within each V-J. Welch's t-statistics and random forest reduced around 550 V-J features to 10 to 15, which were used in a naive Bayes classifier (R e1071). The similarity between thyroid and blood repertoires was quantified using the Morisita-Horn index. TCRdb ran its own pipeline on the public reads, namely fastp trimming at Q25 and MiXCR clone calling, and kept in-frame beta chains. Identical CDR3 proteins give one entry, which carries the most common genes and DNA. Here the V and J calls rest on TCRdb's processing, not on the authors' analysis. This sample holds 550,000 to 700,000 distinct CDR3 sequences; roughly 14% were observed only once. Together, the top ten hold 4.3% of the sample.

Recombination joined TRBV13 with TRBJ2-7; 7 bases in the junction line up with TRBD1. The specimen sequenced was blood. The receptor's source is a woman aged 40-49 years with Graves' ophthalmopathy. The CDR3 protein: CASSLGTGPTSYEQYF. The nucleotides read TGTGCCAGCAGCTTAGGGACAGGGCCAACCTCCTACGAGCAGTACTTC.